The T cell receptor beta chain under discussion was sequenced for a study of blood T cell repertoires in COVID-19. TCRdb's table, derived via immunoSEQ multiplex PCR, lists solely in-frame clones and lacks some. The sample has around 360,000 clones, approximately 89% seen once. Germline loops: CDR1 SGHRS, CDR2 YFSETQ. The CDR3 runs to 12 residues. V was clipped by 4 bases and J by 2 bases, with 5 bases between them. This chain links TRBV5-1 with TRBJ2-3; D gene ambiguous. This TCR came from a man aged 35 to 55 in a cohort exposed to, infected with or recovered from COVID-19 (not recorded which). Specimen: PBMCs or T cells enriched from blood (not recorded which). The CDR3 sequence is CASSLDTDTQYF. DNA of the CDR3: TGCGCCAGCAGCCTAGACACAGATACGCAGTATTTT.